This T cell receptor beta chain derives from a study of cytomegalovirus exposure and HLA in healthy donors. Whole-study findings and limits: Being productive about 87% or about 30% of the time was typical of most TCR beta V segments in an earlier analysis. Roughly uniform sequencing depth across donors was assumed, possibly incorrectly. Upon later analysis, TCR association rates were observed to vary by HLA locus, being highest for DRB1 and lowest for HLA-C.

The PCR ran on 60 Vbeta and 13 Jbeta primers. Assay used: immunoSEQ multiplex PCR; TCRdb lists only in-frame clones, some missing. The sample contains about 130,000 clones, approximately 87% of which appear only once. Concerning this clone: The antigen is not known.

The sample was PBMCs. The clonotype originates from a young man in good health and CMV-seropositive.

The CDR3 DNA sequence: TGTGCCAGCAGTCTCAGCGGGGGGCTTAGAGCTAGCACAGATACGCAGTATTTT. Protein: CASSLSGGLRASTDTQYF. This chain uses TRBV28 with TRBJ2-3; 9 bases are a match to TRBD2. The CDR3 extends over 18 amino acids. After removal of 5 bases from V and 0 bases from J, the junction contained 12 bases not matched to a gene. Looked up from germline, CDR1 is MDHEN and CDR2 is SYDVKM.